This TCR beta chain was identified in a study of CD8+CD57+ T cells in acquired aplastic anemia. The study, taken as a whole, reports: The same twenty-nine CD8+ CDR3 sequences occurred in patients and in controls.

Deletions cut 5 bases from V and 5 bases from J, with 15 bases between. The CDR3 is made up of 15 amino acids. CDR1 is LGHNA, CDR2 YNFKEQ, per germline. TCR beta VDJ combinations and CDR3 sequences were profiled from genomic DNA. TCRdb independently ran MiXCR on the reads; one entry per CDR3 protein. The sample comprises about 190,000 distinct CDR3 sequences, 64% of which are singletons, and 40% to 55% rests with the top ten. To note about this clonotype: Its antigen is not identified.

The chain has TRBV4-2 and TRBJ2-2; either TRBD1 or TRBD2 may fit D (5 bases each). This TCR was sampled from a human donor with severe aplastic anemia or a healthy control (not recorded which). Sequences were obtained from sorted CD4+, CD8+, or CD8+CD57+ T cells (not recorded which) from PBMCs. CDR3 nucleotide sequence: TGTGCCAGCAGCGCTCCCGGGACGGCGACCGGGGAGCTGTTTTTT. Translating gives CASSAPGTATGELFF.